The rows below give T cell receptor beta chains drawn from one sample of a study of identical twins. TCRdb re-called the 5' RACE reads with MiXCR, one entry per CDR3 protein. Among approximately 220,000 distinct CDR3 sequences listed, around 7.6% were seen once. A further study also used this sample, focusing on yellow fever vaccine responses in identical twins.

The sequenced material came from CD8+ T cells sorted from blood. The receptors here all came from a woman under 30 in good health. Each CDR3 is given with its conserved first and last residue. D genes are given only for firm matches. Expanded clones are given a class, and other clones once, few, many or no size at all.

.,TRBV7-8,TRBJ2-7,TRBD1,TGTGCCAGCAGCGGCCCGGGACAGCTCTACGAGCAGTACTTC,CASSGPGQLYEQYF
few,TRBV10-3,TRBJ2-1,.,TGTGCCATCAGTGAAAGGGAGTTTGAGTACAATGAGCAGTTCTTC,CAISEREFEYNEQFF
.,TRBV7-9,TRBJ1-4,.,TGTGCCAGCAGCGCTAAGGAGCTCAATGGAAAACTGTTTTTT,CASSAKELNGKLFF
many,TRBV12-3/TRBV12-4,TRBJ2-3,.,TGTGCCAGCGATGGGACCCAGGGAGTGACAGATACGCAGTATTTT,CASDGTQGVTDTQYF
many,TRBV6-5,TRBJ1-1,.,TGTGCCAGCAGTTATAGGGGAGAGAACACTGAAGCTTTCTTT,CASSYRGENTEAFF
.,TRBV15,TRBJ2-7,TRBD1,TGTGCCACCAGCAGAGAGACAGGGGGATCCTACGAGCAGTACTTC,CATSRETGGSYEQYF
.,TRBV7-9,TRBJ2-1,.,TGTGCCAGCAGGGGAATCGTTGAGCAGTTCTTC,CASRGIVEQFF
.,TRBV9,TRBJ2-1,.,TGTGCCAGCAGCGTGGCCCCAGCAGCCTACAATGAGCAGTTCTTC,CASSVAPAAYNEQFF
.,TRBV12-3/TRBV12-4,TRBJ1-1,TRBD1,TGTGCCAGCAGTGCCCGACAGGGGTTGAACACTGAAGCTTTCTTT,CASSARQGLNTEAFF
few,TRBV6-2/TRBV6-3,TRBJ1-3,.,TGTGCCAGCAGTCAAGAAGGAGGGTGGAAAAACACCATATATTTT,CASSQEGGWKNTIYF
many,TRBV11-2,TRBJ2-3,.,TGTGCCAGCAGCTTAGGAGGGCCCCAAAATACGCAGTATTTT,CASSLGGPQNTQYF
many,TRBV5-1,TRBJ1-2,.,TGCGCCAGCAGCATCGACAGGAACTATGGCTACACCTTC,CASSIDRNYGYTF
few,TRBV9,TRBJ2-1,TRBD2,TGTGCCAGCAGCGGCCAGCGGGGGGAGTTCTTC,CASSGQRGEFF
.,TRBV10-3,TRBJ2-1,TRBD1,TGTGCCATCAGGGGGGACAGTTACAATGAGCAGTTCTTC,CAIRGDSYNEQFF
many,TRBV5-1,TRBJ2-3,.,TGCGCCAGCAGCTTGGGGGGACGGCCTAGCACAGATACGCAGTATTTT,CASSLGGRPSTDTQYF
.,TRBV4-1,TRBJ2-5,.,TGCGCCAGCAGCCAAGAAGGCAGGGGAGGGGAGACCCAGTACTTC,CASSQEGRGGETQYF
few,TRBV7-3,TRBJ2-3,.,TGTGCCAGTCAAGGAGAGGGAGATACGCAGTATTTT,CASQGEGDTQYF
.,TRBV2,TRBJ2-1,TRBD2,TGTGCCAGCACACTGACTTCGTTAGCGGGAGGGCCTAATGAGCAGTTCTTC,CASTLTSLAGGPNEQFF
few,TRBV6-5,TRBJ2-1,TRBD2,TGTGCCAGCAGTTACTCCCAGCTAGCTAGCGGGGGCCCGAATGAGCAGTTCTTC,CASSYSQLASGGPNEQFF
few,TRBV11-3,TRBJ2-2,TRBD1,TGTGCCAGCAATCCGGGGACAGGGGGCACCGCGAACACCGGGGAGCTGTTTTTT,CASNPGTGGTANTGELFF
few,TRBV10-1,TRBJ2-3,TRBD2,TGCGCCAGCAGTGAAAACAGCGGGAGTATCACAGATACGCAGTATTTT,CASSENSGSITDTQYF
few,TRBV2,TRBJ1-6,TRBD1,TGTGCCAGCAGTGACAAACAGGGGGCGCTGTCACCCCTCCACTTT,CASSDKQGALSPLHF